The T cell receptor beta chain under discussion was sequenced for a study of blood T cell repertoires in COVID-19. Sequenced by immunoSEQ multiplex PCR; TCRdb stores in-frame clones only, minus some. Found here are around 250,000 clones, about four fifths of them singletons; the top ten hold roughly 3.2%. The clonotype comes from a man aged 50 or older who had recovered from COVID-19. The sequencing input was PBMCs or T cells enriched from blood (not recorded which).

DNA for the CDR3: TGTGCCAGCCGACAAGTTGGTAGCGGCTACAATGAGCAGTTCTTC. Protein product: CASRQVGSGYNEQFF. The genes are TRBV27 and TRBJ2-1; weak D call: TRBD2 (6 bases). This CDR3 spans 15 amino acids. The ends were cut back, 8 bases at V and 3 bases at J, with 17 bases in the middle. In germline, CDR1 is MNHEY, CDR2 SMNVEV (reference sequence).